Reported below is one T cell receptor beta chain. Its antigen remains undetermined. Base qualities are not at hand, and no much larger clone is one base apart. Profiling of TCR beta VDJ combinations and CDR3 sequences used genomic DNA as the template. An Illumina HiSeq 2000 was the platform used for TCR repertoire sequencing. The original methods were these. TRBV/TRBJ rearrangement plots, CDR3 size and DJ length profiles, and Simpson's diversity index were used to assess repertoires. The most abundant DNA sequence in the deep sequencing data was taken as the immunodominant clone. CDR3 amino acid sequences were screened for sharing across subjects and were compared with published repertoires and the VDJdb database. TCRdb passed the public sequencing reads through fastp at Q25 and MiXCR, retaining productive beta sequences. Every CDR3 protein is listed once, alongside the most common genes and DNA of its rows. In this record, the V and J calls reflect TCRdb's handling and not the investigators' own analysis. For this sample the table gives approximately 180,000 distinct CDR3 sequences, of which roughly 65% were detected only once. The ten largest make up more than 40% of the sample.

The data are from a study of CD8+CD57+ T cells in acquired aplastic anemia (dated by TCRdb to the late 2010s). Concerning the study at large: Extracted DNA from sorted CD4+ and CD8+ cells averaged around 2.9 ug, ranging from about 0.19 to 30 ug. A CD8+CD57+ expansion meant a frequency higher than the mean frequency seen in healthy subjects. The study at large found these results: Roughly 31 CD8+ CDR3 sequences were shared between patients and controls but appeared highly expressed in patients and within their immunodominant clones. No significant difference in CD8+ Simpson's diversity was found between patients and healthy controls (P=0.060).

Looking up the germline V gene yields CDR1 ENHRY and CDR2 SYGVKD. The CDR3 runs 13 amino acids, cysteine and phenylalanine included. The DNA shown is the 39-base CDR3, in frame from base 1. Trimming costs V 2 bases and J 4 bases, and their ends lie 8 bases apart. Patients chosen for sequencing had shown expansion of CD8+CD57+ cells by flow cytometry. Every patient had a diagnosis of severe acquired aplastic anemia based on International Study of Aplastic Anemia and Agranulocytosis and Camitta criteria. No patient had received any therapy when blood was sampled. In this study, sorted CD4+ and CD8+ T cells from the blood of healthy subjects and of severe aplastic anemia patients had their TCR repertoires deep-sequenced. Patients were enrolled under clinicaltrials.gov protocols 00001620, 01623167, 00001397, 00071045, 00081523 and 00961064 in the USA. Ficoll-Paque density gradient centrifugation was used to isolate peripheral blood mononuclear cells. Before DNA extraction, CD4+ and CD8+ T cells were sorted with FACS or magnetic beads.

This clonotype was obtained from a human donor with aplastic anemia. The rearranged chain carries TRBV10-3 and TRBJ1-2, with no reliable assignment of the D segment. Sequenced: sorted CD4+, CD8+, or CD8+CD57+ T cells (not recorded which) from PBMCs. The CDR3: CAISEDNVYGYTF. The nucleotide sequence reads TGTGCCATCAGTGAGGATAACGTCTATGGCTACACCTTC.